Included here is one TCR beta chain sequence, with context. The antigen is unknown. The CDR3 is made up of 17 amino acids. The germline V gene has CDR1 LGHNA and CDR2 YSLEER. Trimming shortened V by 0 bases and J by 0 bases, and 14 bases separated the two germline ends. Sequencing was performed with immunoSEQ multiplex PCR; in TCRdb, only in-frame clones are kept and a portion is missing. The sample records 450,000 to 550,000 clones, 70% to 90% being singletons. The sample comes from a study of Ad26.COV2.S vaccination and SARS-CoV-2 variants. Background on the study: The COV1001 Ad26.COV2.S trial arm included the donor. Study-wide results and limits: The placebo group had lower spike-specific TCR breadth than the vaccine recipients did. After vaccination, reports described spike-specific CD8+ and CD4+ T cell responses as showing substantial breadth.

Treatment denoted: around 19 received Ad26.COV2.S at low or high dose, single or two shots; about 5 received placebo; per-sample allocation not given. Sampling occurred on day 63 after the first vaccine or placebo injection. Wuhan-strain SARS-CoV-2 spike was expressed by the Ad26 vector that made up the vaccine. The chain combines TRBV4-3 with TRBJ1-2; D might be TRBD1 (5 bases). The sequencing used peripheral blood, collected in a trial of Ad26.COV2.S vaccine versus placebo. This clonotype was sampled from a person between 18 and 60 years old who received the Ad26.COV2.S COVID-19 vaccine or a placebo. Here the CDR3 reads CASSQDLGVWTNYGYTF. The CDR3 DNA follows: TGCGCCAGCAGCCAAGATTTGGGGGTTTGGACTAACTATGGCTACACCTTC.